Below, one TCR beta chain is given with its context. Regarding treatment: around 19 received Ad26.COV2.S at low or high dose, single or two shots; several received placebo; per-sample allocation not given. At day 63 after the first vaccine or placebo injection, samples were drawn. These data come from a study of Ad26.COV2.S vaccination and SARS-CoV-2 variants. The repertoire was sequenced with immunoSEQ multiplex PCR; TCRdb's copy has only in-frame clones and lacks some. The table has about 350,000 clones, 88% seen once. V lost 10 bases and J lost 4; bases outside the gene matches: 11. The CDR3 consists of 14 residues. Per the germline V gene, CDR1 is ENHRY and CDR2 is SYGVKD.

Sequenced material: peripheral blood, taken in a trial of Ad26.COV2.S vaccine versus placebo. The clonotype was recovered from a person between 18 and 60 years old who received the Ad26.COV2.S COVID-19 vaccine or a placebo. The chain is built from TRBV10-3 and TRBJ2-5; TRBD1 matches 8 bases. This chain's CDR3 is CATAPRQGRETQYF. CDR3 sequence (DNA): TGTGCCACCGCCCCGAGACAGGGGAGAGAGACCCAGTACTTC.